The text below deals with one T cell receptor beta chain. Cohorts were based on clinical histories the participants reported. J was trimmed by 5 bases and V by 3 bases; bases with no gene match: 8. The length of the CDR3 is 15 residues. Germline V lookup: CDR1 SGHVS, CDR2 FQNEAQ. The sample is drawn from a study of blood T cell repertoires in COVID-19. On the study more broadly: PBMCs, B-cell-depleted T cells, or T cells provided the cDNA or gDNA that made up the material.

Per the study methods: Estimation of nucleated cell counts was performed using reference gene primer amplification. Only in-frame clones appear in the TCRdb table, and some are missing; sequencing was by immunoSEQ multiplex PCR. V, J and clone size are those of that table, while D and trimming were read from the DNA. The table lists 150,000 or so clones, approximately 80% of them singletons. This TCR was recovered from a man in his fifties or sixties who had recovered from COVID-19. J is TRBJ1-1 and V is TRBV7-8, with 8 bases aligning to TRBD1. Sample: PBMCs or T cells enriched from blood (not recorded which). The CDR3 DNA reads as TGTGCCAGCAGCTTTCAGGGGGCATTGAGTACTGAAGCTTTCTTT. It codes for CASSFQGALSTEAFF.